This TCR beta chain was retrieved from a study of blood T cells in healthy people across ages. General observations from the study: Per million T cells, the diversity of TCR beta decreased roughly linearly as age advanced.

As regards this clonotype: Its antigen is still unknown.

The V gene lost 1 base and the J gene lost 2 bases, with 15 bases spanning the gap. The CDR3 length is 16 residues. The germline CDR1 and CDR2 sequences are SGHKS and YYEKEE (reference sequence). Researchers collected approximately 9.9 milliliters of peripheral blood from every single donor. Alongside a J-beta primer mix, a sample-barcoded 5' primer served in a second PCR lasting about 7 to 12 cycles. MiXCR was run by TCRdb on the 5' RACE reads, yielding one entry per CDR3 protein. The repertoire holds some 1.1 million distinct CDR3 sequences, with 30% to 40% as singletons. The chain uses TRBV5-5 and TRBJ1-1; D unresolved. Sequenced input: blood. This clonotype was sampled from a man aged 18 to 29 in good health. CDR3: CASSLLQLRVNTEAFF. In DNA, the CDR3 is TGTGCCAGCAGCTTGCTCCAGTTGAGGGTTAACACTGAAGCTTTCTTT.